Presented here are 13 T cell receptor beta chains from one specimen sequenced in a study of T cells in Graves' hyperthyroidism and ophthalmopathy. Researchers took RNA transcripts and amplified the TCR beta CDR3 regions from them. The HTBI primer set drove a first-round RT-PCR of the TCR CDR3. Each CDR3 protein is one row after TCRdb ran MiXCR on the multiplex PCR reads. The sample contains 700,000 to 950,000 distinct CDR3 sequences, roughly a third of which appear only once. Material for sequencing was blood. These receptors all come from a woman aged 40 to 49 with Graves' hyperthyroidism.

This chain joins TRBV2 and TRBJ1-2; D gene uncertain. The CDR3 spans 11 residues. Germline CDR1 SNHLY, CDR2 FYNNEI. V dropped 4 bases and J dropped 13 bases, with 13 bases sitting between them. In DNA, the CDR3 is TGTGCCAGCAGTGCATTGGGCCGTGGCACCTTC. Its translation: CASSALGRGTF.

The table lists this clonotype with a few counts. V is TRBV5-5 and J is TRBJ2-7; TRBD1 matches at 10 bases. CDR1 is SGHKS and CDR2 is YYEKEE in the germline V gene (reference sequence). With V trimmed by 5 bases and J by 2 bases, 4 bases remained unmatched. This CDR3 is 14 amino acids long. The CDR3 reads CASRRTGGPYEQYF. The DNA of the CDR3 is TGTGCCAGCAGGAGGACAGGGGGGCCCTACGAGCAGTACTTC.

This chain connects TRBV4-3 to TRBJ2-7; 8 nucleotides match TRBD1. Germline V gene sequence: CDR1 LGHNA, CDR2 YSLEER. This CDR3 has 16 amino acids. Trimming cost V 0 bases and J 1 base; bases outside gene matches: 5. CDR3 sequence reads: CASSQDGQGLSYEQYF. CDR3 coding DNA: TGCGCCAGCAGCCAAGACGGACAGGGCTTATCCTACGAGCAGTACTTC.

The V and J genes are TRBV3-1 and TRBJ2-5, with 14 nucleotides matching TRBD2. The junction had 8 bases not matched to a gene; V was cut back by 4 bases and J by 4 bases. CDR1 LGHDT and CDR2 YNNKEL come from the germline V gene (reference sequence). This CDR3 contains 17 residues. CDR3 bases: TGTGCCAGCAGCCCCGGACTAGCGGGGGGCGGGGGAGAGACCCAGTACTTC. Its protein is CASSPGLAGGGGETQYF.

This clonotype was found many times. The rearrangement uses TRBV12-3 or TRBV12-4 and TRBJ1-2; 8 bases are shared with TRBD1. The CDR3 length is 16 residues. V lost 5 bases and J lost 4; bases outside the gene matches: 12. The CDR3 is CASSQLQGAKAYGYTF. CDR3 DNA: TGTGCCAGCAGTCAACTTCAGGGGGCAAAGGCCTATGGCTACACCTTC.

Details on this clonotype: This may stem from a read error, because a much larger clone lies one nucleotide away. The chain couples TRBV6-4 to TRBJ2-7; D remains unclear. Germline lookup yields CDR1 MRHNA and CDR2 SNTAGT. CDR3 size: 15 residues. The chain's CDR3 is CAISASVSESYEQYF. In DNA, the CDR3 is TGTGCCATCAGTGCGTCGGTGAGCGAGTCCTACGAGCAGTACTTC.

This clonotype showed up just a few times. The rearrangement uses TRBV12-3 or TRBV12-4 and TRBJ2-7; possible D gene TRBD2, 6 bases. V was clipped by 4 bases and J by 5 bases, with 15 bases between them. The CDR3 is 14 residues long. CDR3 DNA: TGTGCCAGCAGTTGGGGGGACCGTCTCGACGAGCAGTACTTC. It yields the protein CASSWGDRLDEQYF.

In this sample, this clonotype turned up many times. The CDR3: CASSVASADRGTGNTIYF. The CDR3, as DNA: TGTGCCAGCAGCGTAGCTTCCGCCGACAGGGGTACTGGAAACACCATATATTTT. V and J are TRBV9 and TRBJ1-3; TRBD1 matches at 8 bases. After removal of 0 bases from V and 2 bases from J, the junction contained 10 bases not matched to a gene. This CDR3 is 18 amino acids long. CDR1 is SGDLS and CDR2 is YYNGEE in the germline V gene. Drawing the rest from reference TRBV9 and TRBJ1-3, the complete variable domain is DSGVTQTPKHLITATGQRVTLRCSPRSGDLSVYWYQQSLDQGLQFLIQYYNGEERAKGNILERFSAQQFPDLHSELNLSSLELGDSALYFCASSVASADRGTGNTIYFGEGSWLTVV.

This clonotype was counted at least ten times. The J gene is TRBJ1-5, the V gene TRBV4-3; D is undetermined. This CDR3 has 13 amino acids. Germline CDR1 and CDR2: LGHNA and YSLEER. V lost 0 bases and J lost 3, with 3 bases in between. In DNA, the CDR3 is TGCGCCAGCAGCCAAGAGTACAATCAGCCCCAGCATTTT. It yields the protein CASSQEYNQPQHF.

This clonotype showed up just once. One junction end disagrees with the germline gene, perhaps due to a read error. CDR3: CASSPTHQETQNF. CDR3 nucleotide sequence: TGTGCCAGCAGCCCCACGCATCAAGAGACCCAGAACTTC. The chain carries TRBV6-4 and TRBJ2-5; D gene uncertain. The CDR3 contains 13 residues. The germline V gene has CDR1 MRHNA and CDR2 SNTAGT.

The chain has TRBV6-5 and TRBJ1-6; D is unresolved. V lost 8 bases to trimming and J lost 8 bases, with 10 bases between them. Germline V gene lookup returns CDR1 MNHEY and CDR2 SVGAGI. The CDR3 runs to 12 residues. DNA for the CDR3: TGTGCCAGCTCTCGGGTCGATTCACCCCTCCACTTT. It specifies CASSRVDSPLHF.

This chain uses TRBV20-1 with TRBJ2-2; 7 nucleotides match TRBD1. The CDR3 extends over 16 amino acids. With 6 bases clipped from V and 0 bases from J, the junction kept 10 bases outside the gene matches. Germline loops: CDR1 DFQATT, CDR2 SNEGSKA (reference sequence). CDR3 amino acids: CSARITGTANTGELFF. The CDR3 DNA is TGCAGTGCGAGAATCACCGGGACAGCGAACACCGGGGAGCTGTTTTTT.

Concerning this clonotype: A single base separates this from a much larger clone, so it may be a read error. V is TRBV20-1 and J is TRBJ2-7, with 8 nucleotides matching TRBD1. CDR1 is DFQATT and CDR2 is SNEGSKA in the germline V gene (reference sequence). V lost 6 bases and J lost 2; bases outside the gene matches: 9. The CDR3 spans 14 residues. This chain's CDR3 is CSASDRVGPYEQYF. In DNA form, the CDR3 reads TGCAGTGCATCGGACAGGGTCGGCCCCTACGAGCAGTACTTC.